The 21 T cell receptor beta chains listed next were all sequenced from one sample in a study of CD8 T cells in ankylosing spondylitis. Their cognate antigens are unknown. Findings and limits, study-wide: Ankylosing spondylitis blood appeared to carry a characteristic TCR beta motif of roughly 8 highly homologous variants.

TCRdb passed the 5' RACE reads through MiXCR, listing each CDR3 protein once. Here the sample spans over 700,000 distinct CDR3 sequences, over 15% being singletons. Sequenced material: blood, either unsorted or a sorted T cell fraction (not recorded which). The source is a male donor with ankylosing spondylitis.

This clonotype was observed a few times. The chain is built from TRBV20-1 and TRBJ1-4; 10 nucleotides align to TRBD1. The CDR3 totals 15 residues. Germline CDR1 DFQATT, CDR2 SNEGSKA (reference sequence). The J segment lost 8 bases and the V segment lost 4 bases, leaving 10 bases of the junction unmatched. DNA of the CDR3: TGCAGTGCTAACCGGGACAGGGGAGTTGTGGAAAAACTGTTTTTT. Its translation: CSANRDRGVVEKLFF.

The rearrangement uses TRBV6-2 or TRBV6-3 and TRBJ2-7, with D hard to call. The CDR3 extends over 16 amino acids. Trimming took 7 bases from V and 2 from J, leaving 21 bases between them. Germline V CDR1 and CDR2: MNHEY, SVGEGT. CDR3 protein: CASNESPFPLTYEQYF. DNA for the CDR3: TGTGCCAGCAATGAGAGCCCTTTTCCCTTGACCTACGAGCAGTACTTC.

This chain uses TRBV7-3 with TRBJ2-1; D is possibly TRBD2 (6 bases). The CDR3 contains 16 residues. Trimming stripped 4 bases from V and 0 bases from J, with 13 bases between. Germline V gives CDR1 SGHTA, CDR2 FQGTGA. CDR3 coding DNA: TGTGCCAGCAGCTCCCACGGGAGAAGCTCCTACAATGAGCAGTTCTTC. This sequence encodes CASSSHGRSSYNEQFF.

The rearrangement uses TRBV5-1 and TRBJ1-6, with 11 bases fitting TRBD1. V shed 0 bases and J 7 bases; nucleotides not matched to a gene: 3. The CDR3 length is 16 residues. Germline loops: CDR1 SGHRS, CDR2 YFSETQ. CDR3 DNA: TGCGCCAGCAGCTTGGTGGGGACAGGGGGAAATTCACCCCTCCACTTT. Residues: CASSLVGTGGNSPLHF.

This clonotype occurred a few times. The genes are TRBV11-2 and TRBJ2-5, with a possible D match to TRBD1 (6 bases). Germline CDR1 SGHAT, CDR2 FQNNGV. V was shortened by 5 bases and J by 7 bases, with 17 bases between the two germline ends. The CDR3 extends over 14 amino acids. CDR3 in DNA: TGTGCCAGCAGCCTCCCGGGACGAGGGGGGACCCAGTACTTC. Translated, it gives CASSLPGRGGTQYF.

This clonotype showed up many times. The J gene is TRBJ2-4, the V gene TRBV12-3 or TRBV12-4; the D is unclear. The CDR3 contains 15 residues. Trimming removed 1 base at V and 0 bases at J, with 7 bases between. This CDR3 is CASSLDRGAKNIQYF. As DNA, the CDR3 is TGTGCCAGCAGTTTAGACCGTGGAGCCAAAAACATTCAGTACTTC.

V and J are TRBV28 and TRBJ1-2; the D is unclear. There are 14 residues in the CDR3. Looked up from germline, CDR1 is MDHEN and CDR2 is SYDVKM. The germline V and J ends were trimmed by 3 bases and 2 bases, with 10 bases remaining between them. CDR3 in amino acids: CASSLAARNYGYTF. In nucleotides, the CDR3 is TGTGCCAGCAGTTTGGCGGCCCGGAACTATGGCTACACCTTC.

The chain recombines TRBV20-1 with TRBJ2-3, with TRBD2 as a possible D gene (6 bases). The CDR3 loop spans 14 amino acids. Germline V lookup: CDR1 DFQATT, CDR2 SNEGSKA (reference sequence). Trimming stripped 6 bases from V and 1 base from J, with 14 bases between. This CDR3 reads CSALRTIRTDTQYF. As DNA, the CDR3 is TGCAGTGCACTTAGGACTATCCGCACAGATACGCAGTATTTT.

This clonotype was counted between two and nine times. The CDR3 region is CASSSGVTASNQPQHF. The CDR3, as DNA: TGTGCCAGCAGTTCAGGGGTGACCGCTAGCAATCAGCCCCAGCATTTT. The V call is TRBV12-3 or TRBV12-4, the J call TRBJ1-5; the D gene is possibly TRBD1 (6 bases). The CDR3 covers 16 residues. V lost 4 bases, J lost 0 bases, and 13 bases lay in between.

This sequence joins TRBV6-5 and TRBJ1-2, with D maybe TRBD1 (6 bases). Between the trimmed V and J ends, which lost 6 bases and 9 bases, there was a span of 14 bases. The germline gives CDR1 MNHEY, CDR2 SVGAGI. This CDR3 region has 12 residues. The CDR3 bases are TGTGCCAGCAGCGCAAACAGGGTTCGCTACACCTTC. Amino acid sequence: CASSANRVRYTF.

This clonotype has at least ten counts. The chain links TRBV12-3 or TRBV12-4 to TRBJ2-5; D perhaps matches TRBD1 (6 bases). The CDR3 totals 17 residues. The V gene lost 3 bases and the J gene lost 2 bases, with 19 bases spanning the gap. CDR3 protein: CASSFRNRVKGQETQYF. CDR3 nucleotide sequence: TGTGCCAGCAGTTTCCGGAACAGGGTGAAGGGGCAAGAGACCCAGTACTTC.

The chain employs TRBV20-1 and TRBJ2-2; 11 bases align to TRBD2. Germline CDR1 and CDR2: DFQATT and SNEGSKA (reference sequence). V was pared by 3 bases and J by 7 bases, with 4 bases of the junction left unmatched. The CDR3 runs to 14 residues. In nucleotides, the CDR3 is TGCAGTGCTAGGACTAGCGGGAATGTCGGGGAGCTGTTTTTT. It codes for CSARTSGNVGELFF.

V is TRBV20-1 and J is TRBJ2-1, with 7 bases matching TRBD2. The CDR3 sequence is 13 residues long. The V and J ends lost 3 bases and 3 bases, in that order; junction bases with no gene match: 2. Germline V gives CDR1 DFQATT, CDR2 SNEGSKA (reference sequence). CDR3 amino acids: CSARRGNYNEQFF. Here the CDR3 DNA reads TGCAGTGCTAGGCGGGGGAACTACAATGAGCAGTTCTTC.

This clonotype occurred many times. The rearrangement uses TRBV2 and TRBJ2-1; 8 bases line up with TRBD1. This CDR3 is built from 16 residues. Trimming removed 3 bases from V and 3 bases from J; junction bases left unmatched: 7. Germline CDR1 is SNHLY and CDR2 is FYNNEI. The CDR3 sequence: CASSELAGQVYNEQFF. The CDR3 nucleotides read TGTGCCAGCAGTGAGCTCGCGGGACAGGTCTACAATGAGCAGTTCTTC.

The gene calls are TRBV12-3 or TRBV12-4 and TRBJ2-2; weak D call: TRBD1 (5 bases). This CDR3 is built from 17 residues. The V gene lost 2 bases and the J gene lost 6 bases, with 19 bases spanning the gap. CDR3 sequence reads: CASSLTARQGISGELFF. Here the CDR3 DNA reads TGTGCCAGCAGTTTAACCGCCCGGCAGGGAATTTCCGGGGAGCTGTTTTTT.

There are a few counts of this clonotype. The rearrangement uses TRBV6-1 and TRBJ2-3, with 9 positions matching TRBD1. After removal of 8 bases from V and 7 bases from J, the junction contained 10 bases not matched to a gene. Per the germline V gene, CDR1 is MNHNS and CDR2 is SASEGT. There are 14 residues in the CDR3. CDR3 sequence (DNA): TGTGCCAGCTTTGGGGGACAGGGAGGTAATACGCAGTATTTT. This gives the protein CASFGGQGGNTQYF.

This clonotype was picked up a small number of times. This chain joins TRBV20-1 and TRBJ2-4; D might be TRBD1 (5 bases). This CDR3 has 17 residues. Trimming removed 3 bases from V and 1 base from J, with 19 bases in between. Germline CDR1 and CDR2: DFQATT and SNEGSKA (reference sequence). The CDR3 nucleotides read TGCAGTGCTAGGCTGTCTAGGGGCCGCGGTGCCAAAAACATTCAGTACTTC. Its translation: CSARLSRGRGAKNIQYF.

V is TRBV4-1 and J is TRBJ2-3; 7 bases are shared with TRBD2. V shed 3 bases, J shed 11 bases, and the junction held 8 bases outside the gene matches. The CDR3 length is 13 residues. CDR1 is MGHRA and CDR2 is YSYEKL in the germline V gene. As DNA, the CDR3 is TGCGCCAGCAGCCAGACTCGGGGGGAGCGGCAGTATTTT. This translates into CASSQTRGERQYF.

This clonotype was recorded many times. The CDR3 DNA is TGTGCCAGCAGCCAAACCCCGAATGAGCAGTTCTTC. It encodes CASSQTPNEQFF. The chain joins TRBV4-2 to TRBJ2-1, with no clear D. The CDR3 has 12 amino acids. V lost 2 bases and J lost 7, with 6 bases in between. CDR1 and CDR2 (germline): LGHNA, YNFKEQ.

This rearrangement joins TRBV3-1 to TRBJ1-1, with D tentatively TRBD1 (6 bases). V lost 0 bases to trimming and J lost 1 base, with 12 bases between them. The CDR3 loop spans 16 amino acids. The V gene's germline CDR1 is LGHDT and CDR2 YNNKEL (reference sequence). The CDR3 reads CASSQEPGQANTEAFF. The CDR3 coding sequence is TGTGCCAGCAGCCAAGAACCGGGACAAGCGAACACTGAAGCTTTCTTT.

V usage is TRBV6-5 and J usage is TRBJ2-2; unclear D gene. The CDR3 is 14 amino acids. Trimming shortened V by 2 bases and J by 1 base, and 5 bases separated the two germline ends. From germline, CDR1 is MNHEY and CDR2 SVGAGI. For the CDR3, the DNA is TGTGCCAGCAGTTACGAATGGAACACCGGGGAGCTGTTTTTT. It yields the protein CASSYEWNTGELFF.